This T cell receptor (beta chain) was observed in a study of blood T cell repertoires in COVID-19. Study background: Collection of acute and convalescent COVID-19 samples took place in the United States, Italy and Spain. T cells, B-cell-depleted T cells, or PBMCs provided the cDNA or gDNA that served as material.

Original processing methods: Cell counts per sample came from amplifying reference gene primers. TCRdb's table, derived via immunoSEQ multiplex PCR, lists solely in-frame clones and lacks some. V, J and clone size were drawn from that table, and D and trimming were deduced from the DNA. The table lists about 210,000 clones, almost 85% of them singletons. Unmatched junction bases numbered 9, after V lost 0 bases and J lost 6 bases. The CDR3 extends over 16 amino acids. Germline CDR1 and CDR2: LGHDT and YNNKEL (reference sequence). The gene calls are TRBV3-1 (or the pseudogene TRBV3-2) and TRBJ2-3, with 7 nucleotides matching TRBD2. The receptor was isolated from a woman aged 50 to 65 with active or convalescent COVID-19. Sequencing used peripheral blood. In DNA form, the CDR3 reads TGTGCCAGCAGCCAAGAGGGGCGGGAGAGGTGGGATACGCAGTATTTT. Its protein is CASSQEGRERWDTQYF.